This T cell receptor (beta chain) was recorded in a study of blood T cell repertoires in COVID-19. Study at large: From the United States, Italy and Spain came samples of acute and convalescent COVID-19. Sources were T cells, B-cell-depleted T cells, or PBMCs; the material itself was cDNA or gDNA.

Germline CDR1 is GTSNPN and CDR2 is SVGIG (reference sequence). This CDR3 has 15 amino acids. The junction had 9 bases not matched to a gene; V was cut back by 1 base and J by 9 bases. Per the original data handling: Reference gene primer amplification gave nucleated cell count estimates. The assay was immunoSEQ multiplex PCR, and TCRdb's table has in-frame clones only and misses some. V, J and clone size are taken as reported in that table, and D and trimming were inferred from the DNA itself. Of some 160,000 clones detected, about nine tenths appear once; the ten largest clones hold 4%. The clonotype comes from a woman between 65 and 79 years old with acute or convalescent COVID-19. The sample consisted of peripheral blood. The rearrangement joins TRBV30 to TRBJ1-6; TRBD1 matches 7 bases. The CDR3 DNA follows: TGTGCCTGGAGTGAACCGGGACAGTGGGGTTCACCCCTCCACTTT. It specifies CAWSEPGQWGSPLHF.